The text below deals with one T cell receptor (beta chain). The CDR3 extends over 15 amino acids. CDR1 and CDR2 from the germline V gene are SNHLY and FYNNEI. The V gene end was trimmed by 5 bases and the J gene end by 2 bases; junction bases not matched to a gene: 7. This entry is derived from a study of blood T cell repertoires in COVID-19. About the research overall: Sites across the United States, Italy and Spain contributed samples from acute and convalescent COVID-19.

Sequencing was performed with immunoSEQ multiplex PCR; in TCRdb, only in-frame clones are kept and a portion is missing. The sample holds some 70,000 clones, 70% to 90% seen once. Enrolled during active infection, Seattle patients were then followed longitudinally. The sequence came from a man aged 35 to 55 with COVID-19, enrolled during active disease. V and J are TRBV2 and TRBJ1-2, with TRBD1 matching 8 bases. The sequenced sample was peripheral blood. CDR3 loop: CASSSQGGTNYGYTF. Written as DNA, the CDR3 is TGTGCCAGCAGTTCACAGGGGGGGACAAACTATGGCTACACCTTC.